This TCR beta chain was observed in a study of shared clonotypes between healthy human individuals. Overall study: Every donor yielded three CD4 naive, three CD4 memory, two CD8 naive and one CD8 memory plate.

Assay used: immunoSEQ multiplex PCR; TCRdb lists only in-frame clones, some missing. The table shows a few million clones, with approximately 94% occurring only once. A word on this clone: Its antigen is currently unknown.

Unmatched junction bases numbered 4, after V lost 3 bases and J lost 3 bases. The CDR3 covers 15 residues. The germline V gene encodes CDR1 LNHDA and CDR2 SQIVND (reference sequence). The study, taken as a whole, reports: In several donors, around 5% of naive CD4 clonotypes appeared in common.

CD4+ cells were split into CD45RA+ naive and CD45RA-negative memory subsets. The sequencing input was naive CD4+ T cells sorted from blood. Subset here: CD45RA+ positively selected. The sequence came from a man between 18 and 29 years old in good health. The chain is built from TRBV19 and TRBJ2-7; TRBD2 matches 11 bases. DNA for the CDR3: TGTGCCAGTAGTATCCTAGCGGGAGGCCACTACGAGCAGTACTTC. Translating it yields CASSILAGGHYEQYF.